This T cell receptor beta chain emerged from a study of shared clonotypes between healthy human individuals. Assay used: immunoSEQ multiplex PCR; TCRdb lists only in-frame clones, some missing. The table includes about 1 million clones, 65% to 80% detected once. V shed 2 bases, J shed 9 bases, and the junction held 10 bases outside the gene matches. The CDR3 covers 15 residues. Only a few counts were recorded for this clone. The clonotype originates from a man in his late teens or twenties in good health. The chain carries TRBV23-1 and TRBJ2-1, with 7 bases aligning to TRBD1. TRBV23-1 is annotated as an ORF whose role is uncertain. Sequencing was carried out using memory CD4+ T cells sorted from blood. Noted subset: CD45RA-negative fraction. The CDR3 here is CASSQPIDRDTEQFF. CDR3 coding DNA: TGCGCCAGCAGTCAACCGATCGACAGGGACACTGAGCAGTTCTTC.